This TCR beta chain was recorded in a study of T and B cells in COVID-19 patients. In the study overall: Critical illness requiring mechanical ventilation or extracorporeal membrane oxygenation affected 12 of 20 active-infection patients.

TRB was amplified from about 250-500 ng of blood genomic DNA. With respect to this clonotype: Its antigen is not known.

Findings of the study overall: CD4+, regulatory T cell, CD8+ and sorted SARS-CoV-2-responsive or tetramer+ T cells were not yet sequenced.

TRB rearrangements were amplified by multiplex PCR with BIOMED2 TRB-A/B primers. TCRdb used MiXCR to reprocess the multiplex PCR reads, holding one entry per CDR3 protein. The sample lists thousands of distinct CDR3 sequences, approximately 33% occurring once. The source of this sequence is a human donor who had recovered from COVID-19. The sample comprised blood.

The chain's CDR3 is CASSPAHSGKNIQYF. In DNA form, the CDR3 reads TGTGCCAGTAGTCCCGCCCACAGCGGTAAAAACATTCAGTACTTC. This rearrangement joins TRBV19 to TRBJ2-4; TRBD2 is a possible D gene (5 bases). This CDR3 contains 15 residues. CDR1 is LNHDA, CDR2 SQIVND, per germline (reference sequence). V lost 5 bases and J 4 bases, leaving 15 bases between the germline ends.